The clone carrying this T cell receptor (beta chain) came up many times. The antigen remains undetermined. This specimen belongs to a study of CD8 T cells in ankylosing spondylitis. The study's findings and limits: Relatively scarce in peripheral blood, disease-linked clones were CD8+. Reports of some motif variants in reactive arthritis synovial fluid and blood predate this one. It was reported that disease-linked clones were significantly enriched in matched ankylosing spondylitis synovial fluid. Blood of patients with ankylosing spondylitis appeared to be characterized by a TCR beta motif of several highly homologous variants.

Trimming left V 2 bases short and J 1 base short, with 6 bases between. This CDR3 contains 14 residues. The germline V gene encodes CDR1 MNHEY and CDR2 SMNVEV (reference sequence). With molecular barcodes, quantitative 5'-RACE was used to make the TCR beta libraries. TCRdb independently ran MiXCR on the 5' RACE reads; one entry per CDR3 protein. The sample consists of 200,000 to 250,000 distinct CDR3 sequences, just under 7.5% of them appearing once. Sequencing input: blood, either unsorted or a sorted T cell fraction (not recorded which). The sequence was obtained from a male donor with ankylosing spondylitis. The gene calls are TRBV27 and TRBJ2-4, with a weak D call TRBD2 (6 bases). The CDR3 reads CASSLGGAKNIQYF. Here the CDR3 DNA reads TGTGCCAGCAGTTTAGGGGGGGCCAAAAACATTCAGTACTTC.